What follows are 15 T cell receptor beta chains derived from one specimen sequenced in a study of naive and memory T cell subsets. RNA was extracted from 2.5 to 3 ml of whole blood of healthy adults. Reverse transcription of blood and skin TCR RNA was primed at alpha and beta constant regions. TCRdb reanalysed the 5' RACE reads using MiXCR and keeps one entry per CDR3 protein. The table shows about 25,000 distinct CDR3 sequences, with roughly a quarter occurring only once. Source of these receptors: a female donor in good health.

The chain carries TRBV11-2 and TRBJ2-3, with D possibly being TRBD1 (5 bases). CDR1 and CDR2 from the germline V gene are SGHAT and FQNNGV. The CDR3 is 18 residues long. Trimming stripped 1 base from V and 2 bases from J, with 19 bases between. CDR3 amino acids: CASSLVLSLARDTDTQYF. Here the CDR3 DNA reads TGTGCCAGCAGCTTAGTATTGAGCTTGGCCAGGGACACAGATACGCAGTATTTT.

This clonotype is medium-sized in the sample. The CDR3 spells CASSVGTVPYNEQFF. DNA for the CDR3: TGTGCCAGTAGTGTCGGGACAGTCCCTTACAATGAGCAGTTCTTC. J is TRBJ2-1 and V is TRBV19, with TRBD1 matching over 7 bases. This CDR3 is 15 amino acids long. V lost 5 bases and J lost 4; bases outside the gene matches: 8. Germline V gene data show CDR1 as LNHDA and CDR2 as SQIVND (reference sequence).

The chain carries TRBV6-5 and TRBJ2-7; D may be TRBD2 (5 bases). Trimming stripped 2 bases from V and 8 bases from J, with 7 bases between. The CDR3 totals 11 residues. Germline V CDR1 and CDR2: MNHEY, SVGAGI. CDR3 bases: TGTGCCAGCAGTTACGGGAGACAGCAGTACTTC. Encoded protein: CASSYGRQQYF.

The gene calls are TRBV12-3 or TRBV12-4 and TRBJ2-2, with 8 nucleotides matching TRBD1. The CDR3 is made up of 15 amino acids. With V trimmed by 3 bases and J by 4 bases, 4 bases remained unmatched. CDR3 sequence: CASSLSGQGTGELFF. CDR3 coding DNA: TGTGCCAGCAGTTTGTCTGGACAGGGCACCGGGGAGCTGTTTTTT.

This clonotype was observed many times. The V and J genes are TRBV29-1 and TRBJ2-1; TRBD1 is a possible D gene (6 bases). The CDR3 is made up of 13 amino acids. Between the trimmed V and J ends, which lost 4 bases and 4 bases, there was a span of 11 bases. In germline, CDR1 is SQVTM, CDR2 ANQGSEA. The CDR3 spells CSVAGANYNEQFF. The CDR3 DNA follows: TGCAGCGTTGCAGGGGCCAATTACAATGAGCAGTTCTTC.

This clonotype was observed a few times. The chain combines TRBV6-5 with TRBJ1-1; 8 bases align to TRBD1. Germline loops: CDR1 MNHEY, CDR2 SVGAGI. This CDR3 is 16 amino acids long. The V segment lost 2 bases and the J segment 4 bases; nucleotides outside the gene matches: 9. DNA for the CDR3: TGTGCCAGCAGTTACGATACAGGGGGAGGTGGCACTGAAGCTTTCTTT. It specifies CASSYDTGGGGTEAFF.

This clonotype was seen repeatedly, ten times or more. The chain links TRBV29-1 to TRBJ2-3, with TRBD2 matching 8 bases. J was trimmed by 2 bases and V by 5 bases; bases with no gene match: 6. CDR3 size: 14 residues. Looked up from germline, CDR1 is SQVTM and CDR2 is ANQGSEA. The CDR3 coding sequence is TGCAGCGTTTTAGCGGGGAGGACCACAGATACGCAGTATTTT. This translates into CSVLAGRTTDTQYF.

The chain links TRBV10-3 to TRBJ2-5; D unresolved. The CDR3 extends over 14 amino acids. Germline V gene lookup returns CDR1 ENHRY and CDR2 SYGVKD. The V gene lost 4 bases and the J gene lost 1 base, with 10 bases spanning the gap. The CDR3 region is CAISASLAQETQYF. DNA for the CDR3: TGTGCCATCAGTGCTTCCTTGGCCCAAGAGACCCAGTACTTC.

In its sample, this clonotype was seen once. The V gene is TRBV2, the J gene TRBJ2-7; 7 positions match TRBD1. CDR3 length: 17 residues. The V gene's germline CDR1 is SNHLY and CDR2 FYNNEI. Trimming removed 0 bases from V and 1 base from J; junction bases left unmatched: 9. The CDR3 loop is CASSEAWTGAGSYEQYF. CDR3 nucleotides: TGTGCCAGCAGTGAAGCTTGGACAGGTGCCGGTTCCTACGAGCAGTACTTC.

This clonotype turned up a few times. This chain links TRBV20-1 with TRBJ2-7; 8 bases match TRBD1. CDR1 and CDR2 (germline): DFQATT, SNEGSKA (reference sequence). The CDR3 extends over 12 amino acids. With V trimmed by 6 bases and J by 2 bases, 3 bases remained unmatched. The CDR3 DNA follows: TGCAGTGCCGCGGACAGGGCCTACGAGCAGTACTTC. Translating gives CSAADRAYEQYF.

The chain links TRBV6-5 to TRBJ1-1, with 10 bases aligning to TRBD1. The CDR3 length is 14 residues. The germline CDR1 and CDR2 sequences are MNHEY and SVGAGI. J lost 6 bases, V lost 2 bases, and 3 bases had no gene match. In nucleotides, the CDR3 is TGTGCCAGCAGTTACCTGACAGGGGGCCCTGAAGCTTTCTTT. Translating gives CASSYLTGGPEAFF.

There are a few counts of this clonotype. V and J are TRBV29-1 and TRBJ1-2, with D hard to call. The germline gives CDR1 SQVTM, CDR2 ANQGSEA. Trimming shortened V by 4 bases and J by 2 bases, and 14 bases separated the two germline ends. This CDR3 is built from 14 residues. DNA for the CDR3: TGCAGCGTTGTGGGCCAGTCAGAGAACTATGGCTACACCTTC. It encodes CSVVGQSENYGYTF.

This clonotype has ten or more counts. This chain connects TRBV15 to TRBJ1-5; D not resolved. The length of the CDR3 is 15 residues. V lost 1 base and J lost 0, with 7 bases in between. Germline V gives CDR1 LNHNV, CDR2 YYDKDF (reference sequence). CDR3 protein: CATSRGGPSNQPQHF. In DNA form, the CDR3 reads TGTGCCACCAGCAGAGGAGGACCTAGCAATCAGCCCCAGCATTTT.

Remarks on this clonotype: A much larger clone differs by one base, so this may be a read error. This is likely a read error, given that the CDR3 carries no conserved phenylalanine or tryptophan at its end. This chain joins TRBV6-6 and TRBJ2-7; D may be TRBD2 (6 bases). V lost 5 bases and J lost 5, with 16 bases in between. The CDR3 covers 14 residues. Looked up from germline, CDR1 is MNHNY and CDR2 is SVGAGI (reference sequence). In DNA, the CDR3 is TGTGCCAGCAGTCCTAGCGTCGAAACCCACGAGCAGTACTCC. Translated: CASSPSVETHEQYS.

This clonotype is medium-sized (0.01 to 0.1%). The chain links TRBV30 to TRBJ2-5; maybe TRBD2 (5 bases). Trimming pared 7 bases from V and 5 bases from J, leaving 11 bases between. This CDR3 comprises 11 residues. The germline gives CDR1 GTSNPN, CDR2 SVGIG (reference sequence). This chain's CDR3 is CASGVGETQYF. CDR3 sequence (DNA): TGTGCCTCCGGGGTGGGTGAGACCCAGTACTTC.